This T cell receptor beta chain was retrieved from a study of blood T cell repertoires in COVID-19. Study summary: Italy, Spain and the United States were the sources of the convalescent and acute COVID-19 samples. PBMCs, B-cell-depleted T cells, or T cells provided the cDNA or gDNA that made up the material.

In the authors' workflow: Using reference gene primer amplification, nucleated cell counts were estimated. Method: immunoSEQ multiplex PCR; TCRdb's copy keeps in-frame clones and lacks some. The V and J calls and clone size were taken over from that table, and D and trimming were inferred from the DNA. There are roughly 60,000 clones in the sample; about nine tenths occur only once, and 9.1% lies in the top ten. J was trimmed by 2 bases and V by 4 bases; bases with no gene match: 6. The CDR3 sequence is 16 residues long. Germline values: CDR1 LGHNA, CDR2 YNFKEQ. The chain recombines TRBV4-2 with TRBJ2-1; TRBD2 agrees at 9 bases. This clonotype was sampled from a woman over 75 with active COVID-19. Sequencing input: peripheral blood. CDR3 sequence reads: CASSRQTSGTYNEQFF. CDR3 sequence (DNA): TGTGCCAGCAGCCGTCAGACTAGCGGCACCTACAATGAGCAGTTCTTC.